The T cell receptor beta chain described here comes from a study of beta chain features in type 1 diabetes. Study as a whole: Sorted cell examination encompassed approximately 110 million cells across all samples.

Without exception, sorted populations had purity beyond 95%. The V end lost 3 bases, the J end lost 3 bases, and 18 bases lay between the germline ends. The CDR3 is made up of 16 amino acids. CDR1 is LNHNV and CDR2 is YYDKDF in the germline V gene (reference sequence). All of the isolated RNA was reverse transcribed, so expressed TCRB transcripts were sequenced. The protocol was immunoSEQ multiplex PCR, while the TCRdb copy is restricted to in-frame clones and leaves out a portion. Among a few hundred thousand clones, 9.6% were seen once, and the ten largest hold about 0.037%. This clone was counted a few times.

The rearrangement uses TRBV15 and TRBJ2-7; a weak D match, TRBD2 (6 bases). The sequenced sample consisted of naive CD4+ T cells from blood. This receptor was obtained from a woman younger than 30 in good health. The CDR3 coding sequence is TGTGCCACCAGCAGGCGGGTTGGGGCGGAGGGCTACGAGCAGTACTTC. Its protein is CATSRRVGAEGYEQYF. The full variable domain, rest sourced from reference TRBV15 and TRBJ2-7, is DAMVIQNPRYQVTQFGKPVTLSCSQTLNHNVMYWYQQKSSQAPKLLFHYYDKDFNNEADTPDNFQSRRPNTSFCFLDIRSPGLGDTAMYLCATSRRVGAEGYEQYFGPGTRLTVT.